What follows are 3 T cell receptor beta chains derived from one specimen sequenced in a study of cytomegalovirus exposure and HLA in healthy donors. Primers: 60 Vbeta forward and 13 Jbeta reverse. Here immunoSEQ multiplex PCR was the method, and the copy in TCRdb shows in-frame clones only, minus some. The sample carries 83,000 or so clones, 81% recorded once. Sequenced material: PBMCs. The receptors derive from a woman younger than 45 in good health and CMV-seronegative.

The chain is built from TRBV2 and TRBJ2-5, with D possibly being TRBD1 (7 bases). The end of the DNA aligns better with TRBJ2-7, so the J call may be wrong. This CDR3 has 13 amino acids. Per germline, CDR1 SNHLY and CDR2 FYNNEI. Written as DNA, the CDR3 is TGTGCCACAGGGGGGCGAGTCTCCTACGAGCAGTACTTC. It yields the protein CATGGRVSYEQYF.

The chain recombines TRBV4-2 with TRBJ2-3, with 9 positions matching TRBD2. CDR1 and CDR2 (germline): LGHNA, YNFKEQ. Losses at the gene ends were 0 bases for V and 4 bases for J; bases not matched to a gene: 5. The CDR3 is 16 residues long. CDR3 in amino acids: CASSQDSGRGADTQYF. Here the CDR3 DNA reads TGTGCCAGCAGCCAAGATAGCGGGAGAGGGGCAGATACGCAGTATTTT.

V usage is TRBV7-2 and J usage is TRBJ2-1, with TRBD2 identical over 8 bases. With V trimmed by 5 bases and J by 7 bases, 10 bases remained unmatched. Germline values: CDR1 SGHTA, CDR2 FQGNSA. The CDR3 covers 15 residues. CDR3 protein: CASSQRGGRWNEQFF. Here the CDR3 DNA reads TGTGCCAGCAGCCAACGAGGCGGGAGGTGGAATGAGCAGTTCTTC. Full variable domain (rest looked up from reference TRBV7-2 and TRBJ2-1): GAGVSQSPSNKVTEKGKDVELRCDPISGHTALYWYRQSLGQGLEFLIYFQGNSAPDKSGLPSDRFSAERTGGSVSTLTIQRTQQEDSAVYLCASSQRGGRWNEQFFGPGTRLTVL.